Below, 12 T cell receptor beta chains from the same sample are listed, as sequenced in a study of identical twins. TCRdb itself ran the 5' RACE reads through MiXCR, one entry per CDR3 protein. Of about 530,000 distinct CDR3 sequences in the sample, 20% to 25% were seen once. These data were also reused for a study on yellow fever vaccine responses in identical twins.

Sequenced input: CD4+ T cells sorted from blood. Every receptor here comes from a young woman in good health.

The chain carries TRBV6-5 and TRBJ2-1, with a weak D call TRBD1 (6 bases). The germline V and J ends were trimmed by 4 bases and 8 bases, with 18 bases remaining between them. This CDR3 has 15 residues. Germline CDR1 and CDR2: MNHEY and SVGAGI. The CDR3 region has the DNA TGTGCCAGCAGTTCAACAGGGTTCGGTCACCATGAGCAGTTCTTC. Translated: CASSSTGFGHHEQFF.

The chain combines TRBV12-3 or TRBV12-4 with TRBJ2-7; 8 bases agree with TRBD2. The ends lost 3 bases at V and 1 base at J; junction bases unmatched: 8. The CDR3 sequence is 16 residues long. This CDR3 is CASSFSGGAGSYEQYF. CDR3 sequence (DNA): TGTGCCAGCAGTTTTTCGGGGGGGGCAGGGTCCTACGAGCAGTACTTC.

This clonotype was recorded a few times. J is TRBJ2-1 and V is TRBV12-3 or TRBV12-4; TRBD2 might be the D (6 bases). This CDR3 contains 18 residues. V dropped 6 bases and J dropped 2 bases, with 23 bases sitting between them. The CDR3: CASRPKRGGLIAYNEQFF. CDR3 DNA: TGTGCCAGCAGACCTAAGCGAGGAGGGCTTATCGCCTACAATGAGCAGTTCTTC.

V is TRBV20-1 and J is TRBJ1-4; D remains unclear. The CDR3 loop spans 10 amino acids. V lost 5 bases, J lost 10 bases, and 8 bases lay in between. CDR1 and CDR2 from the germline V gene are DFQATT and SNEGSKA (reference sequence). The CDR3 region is CSAASGKLFF. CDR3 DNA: TGCAGTGCTGCCTCGGGAAAACTGTTTTTT.

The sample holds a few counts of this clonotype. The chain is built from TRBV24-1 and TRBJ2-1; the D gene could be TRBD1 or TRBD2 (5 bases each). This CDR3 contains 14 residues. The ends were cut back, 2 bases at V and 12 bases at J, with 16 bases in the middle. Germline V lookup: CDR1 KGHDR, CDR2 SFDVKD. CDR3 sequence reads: CATSDYTSGTRQFF. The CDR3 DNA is TGTGCCACCAGTGATTACACGTCCGGGACCAGGCAGTTCTTC.

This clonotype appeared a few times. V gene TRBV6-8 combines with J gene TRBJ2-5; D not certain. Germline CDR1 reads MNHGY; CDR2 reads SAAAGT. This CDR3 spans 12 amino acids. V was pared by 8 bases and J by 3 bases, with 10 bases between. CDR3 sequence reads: CASFPGEETQYF. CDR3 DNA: TGTGCCAGCTTTCCGGGTGAAGAGACCCAGTACTTC.

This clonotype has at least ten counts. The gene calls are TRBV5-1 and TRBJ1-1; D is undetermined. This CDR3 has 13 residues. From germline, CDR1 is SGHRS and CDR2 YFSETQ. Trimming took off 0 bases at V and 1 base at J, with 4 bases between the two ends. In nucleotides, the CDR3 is TGCGCCAGCAGCTTGGTGTGGAACACTGAAGCTTTCTTT. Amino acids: CASSLVWNTEAFF.

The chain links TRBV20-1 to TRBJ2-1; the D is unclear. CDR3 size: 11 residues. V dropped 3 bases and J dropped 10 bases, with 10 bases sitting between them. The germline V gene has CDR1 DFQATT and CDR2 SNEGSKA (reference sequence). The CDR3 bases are TGCAGTGCTAGTGACCTTCCGGAGCAGTTCTTC. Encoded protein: CSASDLPEQFF.

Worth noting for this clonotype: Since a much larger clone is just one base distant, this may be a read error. Written as DNA, the CDR3 is TGTGCCAGCAGGGGACAGACCTACGAGCAGTACTTC. Encoded protein: CASRGQTYEQYF. The gene calls are TRBV12-3 or TRBV12-4 and TRBJ2-7; 7 bases match TRBD1. Trimming took 6 bases from V and 2 from J; bases not matched to a gene: 1. The CDR3 sequence is 12 residues long.

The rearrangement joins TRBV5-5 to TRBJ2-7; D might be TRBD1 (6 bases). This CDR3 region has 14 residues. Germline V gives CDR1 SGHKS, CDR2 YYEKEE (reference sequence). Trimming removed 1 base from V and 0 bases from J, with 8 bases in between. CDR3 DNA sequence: TGTGCCAGCAGCTTGTCGACAGGCTCCTACGAGCAGTACGTC. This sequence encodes CASSLSTGSYEQYV.

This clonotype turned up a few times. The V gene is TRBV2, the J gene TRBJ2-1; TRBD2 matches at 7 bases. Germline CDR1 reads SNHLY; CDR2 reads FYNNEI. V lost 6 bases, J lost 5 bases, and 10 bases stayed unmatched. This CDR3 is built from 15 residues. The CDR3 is CASRRERPWDNEQFF. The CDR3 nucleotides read TGTGCCAGCAGGCGGGAGCGGCCCTGGGACAATGAGCAGTTCTTC.

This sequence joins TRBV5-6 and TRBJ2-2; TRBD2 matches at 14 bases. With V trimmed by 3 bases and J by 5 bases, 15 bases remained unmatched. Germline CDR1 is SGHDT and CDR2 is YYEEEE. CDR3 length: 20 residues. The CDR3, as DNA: TGTGCCAGCAGCTCCGGGACTAGCGGGAGAGACCCTGGGAGGACCGGGGAGCTGTTTTTT. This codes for CASSSGTSGRDPGRTGELFF. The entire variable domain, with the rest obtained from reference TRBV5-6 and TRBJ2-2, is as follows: DAGVTQSPTHLIKTRGQQVTLRCSPKSGHDTVSWYQQALGQGPQFIFQYYEEEERQRGNFPDRFSGHQFPNYSSELNVNALLLGDSALYLCASSSGTSGRDPGRTGELFFGEGSRLTVL.